This T cell receptor beta chain was identified during a study of shared clonotypes between healthy human individuals. Broader study findings: Clonotypes shared by all four donors outscored non-shared clonotypes in generation probability. Between four donors, naive CD4 clonotypes were shared at a level of about 5%.

J gave up 3 bases and V 1 base, and 3 bases lay outside the gene matches. The CDR3 extends over 15 amino acids. Germline values: CDR1 SEHNR, CDR2 FQNEAQ (reference sequence). About this clone itself: As yet, its antigen is unknown.

The naive CD8 fraction comprised CD45RO-negative cells positively selected for CCR7 and excluded terminally differentiated effector memory CD45RA+ cells. Sequenced by immunoSEQ multiplex PCR; TCRdb stores in-frame clones only, minus some. Among approximately 840,000 clones listed, about 96% were seen once. The source material was naive CD8+ T cells sorted from blood. J is TRBJ1-2 and V is TRBV7-9; 9 bases are shared with TRBD1. The TCR originated in a man aged 25 to 40 in good health. The CDR3 DNA follows: TGTGCCAGCAGCTTAGGGAACAGGGGGCACTATGGCTACACCTTC. Amino acids: CASSLGNRGHYGYTF.